This T cell receptor (beta chain) was profiled in a study of blood T cells in healthy people across ages. Through a sample-barcoded 5' primer and a J-beta primer mix, a second PCR was run for roughly 6 to 11 cycles. TCRdb re-analysed the 5' RACE reads in MiXCR, keeping a single row per CDR3 protein. The profile covers around 940,000 distinct CDR3 sequences, with roughly 51% appearing a single time and 20% to 25% taken by the ten largest. Findings and limits, study-wide: Researchers report that TCR beta diversity correlated strongly with naive T cell percentage. Donor CMV status was unknown, possibly confounding expanded clonotype changes.

This clonotype was recorded many times. No antigen is known for it. Germline values: CDR1 SGHTA, CDR2 FQGTGA. Deletions cut 4 bases from V and 0 bases from J, with 10 bases between. This CDR3 region has 15 residues. A minimum of 6.5 million PBMCs was isolated per sample. This rearrangement joins TRBV7-3 to TRBJ2-4; no clear D gene. The receptor's source is a woman in her fifties or sixties in good health. Material: blood. The CDR3 here is CASSSLTIAKNIQYF. CDR3 DNA sequence: TGTGCCAGCAGCTCCTTAACTATAGCCAAAAACATTCAGTACTTC.